This entry features one TCR beta chain sequence. Its matching antigen is unknown. The data belong to a study of T cell responses to AZD1222 COVID-19 vaccine. This table comes from immunoSEQ multiplex PCR, and its TCRdb copy is limited to in-frame clones, with some not included. Of tens of thousands of clones detected, approximately 91% appear once; the ten largest clones hold 6% to 7.5%. CDR1 and CDR2 (germline): KGHSH, LQKENI. V was clipped by 5 bases and J by 5 bases, with 12 bases between them. This CDR3 has 14 residues. Whole-study findings and limits: Spike-specific TCR breadth and depth grew following two AZD1222 doses. Clonal diversity was possibly underestimated, and white British individuals and females predominated among donors.

The source is an adult who received the AZD1222 COVID-19 vaccine. The chain carries TRBV18 and TRBJ1-4; no clear D. The input for sequencing was peripheral blood, taken 28 days after the second AZD1222 dose. The DNA of the CDR3 is TGTGCCAGCTCATACGGGCCAATAAATGAAAAACTGTTTTTT. Translated: CASSYGPINEKLFF.